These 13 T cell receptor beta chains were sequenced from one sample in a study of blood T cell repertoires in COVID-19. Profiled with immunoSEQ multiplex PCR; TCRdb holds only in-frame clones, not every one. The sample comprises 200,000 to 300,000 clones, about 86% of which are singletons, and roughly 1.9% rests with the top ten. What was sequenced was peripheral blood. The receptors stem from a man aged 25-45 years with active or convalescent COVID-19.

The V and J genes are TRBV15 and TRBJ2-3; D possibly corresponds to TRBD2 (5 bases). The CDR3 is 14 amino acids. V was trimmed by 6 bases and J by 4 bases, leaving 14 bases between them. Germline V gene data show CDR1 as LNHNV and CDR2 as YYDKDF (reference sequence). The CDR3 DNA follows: TGTGCCACCAGTCACGGGGTTTACCCAGATACGCAGTATTTT. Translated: CATSHGVYPDTQYF.

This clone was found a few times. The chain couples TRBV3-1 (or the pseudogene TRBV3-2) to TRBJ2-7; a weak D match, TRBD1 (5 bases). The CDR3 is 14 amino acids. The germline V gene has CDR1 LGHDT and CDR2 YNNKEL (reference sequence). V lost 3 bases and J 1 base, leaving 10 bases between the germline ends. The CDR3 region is CASSHLDTSYEQYF. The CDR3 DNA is TGTGCCAGCAGCCATCTGGACACATCCTACGAGCAGTACTTC.

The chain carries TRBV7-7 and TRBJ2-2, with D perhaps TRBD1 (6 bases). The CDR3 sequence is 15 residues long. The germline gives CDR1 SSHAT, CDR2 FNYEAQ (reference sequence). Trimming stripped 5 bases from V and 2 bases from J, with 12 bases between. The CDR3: CASSATGFNTGELFF. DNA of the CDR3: TGTGCCAGCAGCGCAACAGGGTTCAACACCGGGGAGCTGTTTTTT.

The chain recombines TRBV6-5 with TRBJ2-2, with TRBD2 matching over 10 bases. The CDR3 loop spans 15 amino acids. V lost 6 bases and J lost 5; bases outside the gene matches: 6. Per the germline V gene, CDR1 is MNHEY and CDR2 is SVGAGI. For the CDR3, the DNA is TGTGCCAGCAGACCGGGACTAGCGTGGACCGGGGAGCTGTTTTTT. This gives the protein CASRPGLAWTGELFF.

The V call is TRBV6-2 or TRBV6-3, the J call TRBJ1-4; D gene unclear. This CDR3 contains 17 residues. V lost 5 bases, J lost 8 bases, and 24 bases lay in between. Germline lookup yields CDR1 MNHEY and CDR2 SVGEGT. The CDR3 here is CASSQRLLGTPGEKLFF. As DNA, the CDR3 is TGTGCCAGCAGTCAACGTCTATTGGGCACCCCGGGGGAAAAACTGTTTTTT.

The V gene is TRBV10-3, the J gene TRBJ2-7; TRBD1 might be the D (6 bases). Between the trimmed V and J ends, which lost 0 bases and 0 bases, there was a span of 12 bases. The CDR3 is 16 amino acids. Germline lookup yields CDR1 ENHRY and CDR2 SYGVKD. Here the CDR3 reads CAISESSGALSYEQYF. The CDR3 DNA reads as TGTGCCATCAGTGAGTCATCAGGGGCCCTCTCCTACGAGCAGTACTTC.

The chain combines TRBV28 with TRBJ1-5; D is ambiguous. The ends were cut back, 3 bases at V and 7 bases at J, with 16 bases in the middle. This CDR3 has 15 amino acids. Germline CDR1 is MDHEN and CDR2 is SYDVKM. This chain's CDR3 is CASSFLAVEYQPQHF. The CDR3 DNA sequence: TGTGCCAGCAGTTTTCTGGCCGTCGAATACCAGCCCCAGCATTTT. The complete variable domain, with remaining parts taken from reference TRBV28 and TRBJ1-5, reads DVKVTQSSRYLVKRTGEKVFLECVQDMDHENMFWYRQDPGLGLRLIYFSYDVKMKEKGDIPEGYSVSREKKERFSLILESASTNQTSMYLCASSFLAVEYQPQHFGDGTRLSIL.

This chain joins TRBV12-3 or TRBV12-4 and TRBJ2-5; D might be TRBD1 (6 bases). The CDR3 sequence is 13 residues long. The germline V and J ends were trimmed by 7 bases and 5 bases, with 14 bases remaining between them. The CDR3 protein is CASTHREGETQYF. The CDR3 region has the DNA TGTGCCAGCACCCACAGGGAAGGGGAGACCCAGTACTTC.

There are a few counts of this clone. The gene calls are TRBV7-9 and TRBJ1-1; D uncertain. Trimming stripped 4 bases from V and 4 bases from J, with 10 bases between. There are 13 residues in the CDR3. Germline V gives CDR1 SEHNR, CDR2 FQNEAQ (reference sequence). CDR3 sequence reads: CASSSEFSTEAFF. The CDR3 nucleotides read TGTGCCAGCAGCTCGGAGTTTTCCACTGAAGCTTTCTTT.

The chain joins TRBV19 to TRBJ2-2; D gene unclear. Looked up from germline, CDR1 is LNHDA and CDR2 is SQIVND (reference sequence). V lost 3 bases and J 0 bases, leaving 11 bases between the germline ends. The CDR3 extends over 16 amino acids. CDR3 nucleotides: TGTGCCAGTAGTATTCTACAGACCGCGAACACCGGGGAGCTGTTTTTT. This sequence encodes CASSILQTANTGELFF.

The CDR3 sequence is CASTPNLPGQGNTEAFF. For the CDR3, the DNA is TGTGCCAGTACCCCGAATCTCCCGGGACAGGGGAACACTGAAGCTTTCTTT. The chain uses TRBV19 and TRBJ1-1; 9 nucleotides align to TRBD1. This CDR3 contains 17 residues. The junction had 13 bases not matched to a gene; V was cut back by 7 bases and J by 1 base. The germline V gene encodes CDR1 LNHDA and CDR2 SQIVND (reference sequence).

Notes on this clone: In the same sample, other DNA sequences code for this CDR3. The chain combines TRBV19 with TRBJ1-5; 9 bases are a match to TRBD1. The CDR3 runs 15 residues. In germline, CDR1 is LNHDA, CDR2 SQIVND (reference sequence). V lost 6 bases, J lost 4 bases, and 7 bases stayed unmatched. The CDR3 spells CASSKDRGLNQPQHF. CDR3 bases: TGTGCCAGTAGCAAGGACAGGGGTCTGAATCAGCCCCAGCATTTT. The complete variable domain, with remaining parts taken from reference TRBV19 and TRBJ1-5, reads DGGITQSPKYLFRKEGQNVTLSCEQNLNHDAMYWYRQDPGQGLRLIYYSQIVNDFQKGDIAEGYSVSREKKESFPLTVTSAQKNPTAFYLCASSKDRGLNQPQHFGDGTRLSIL.

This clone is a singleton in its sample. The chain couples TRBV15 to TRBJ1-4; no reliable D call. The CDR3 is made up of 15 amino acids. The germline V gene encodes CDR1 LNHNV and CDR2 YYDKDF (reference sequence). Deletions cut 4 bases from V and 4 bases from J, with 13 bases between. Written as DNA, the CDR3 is TGTGCCACCAGCAAAGGAGCGCAGATTAATGAAAAACTGTTTTTT. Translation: CATSKGAQINEKLFF.